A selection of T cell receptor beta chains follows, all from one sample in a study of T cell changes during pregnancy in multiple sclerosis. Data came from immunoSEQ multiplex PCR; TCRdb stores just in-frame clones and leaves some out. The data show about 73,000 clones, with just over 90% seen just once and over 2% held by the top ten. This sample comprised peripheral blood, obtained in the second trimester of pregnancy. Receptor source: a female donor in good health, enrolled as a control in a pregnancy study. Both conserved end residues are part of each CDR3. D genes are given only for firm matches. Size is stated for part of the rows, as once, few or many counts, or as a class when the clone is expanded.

DNA: TGCGCCAGCACCAGGGGCTTCCAAGAGACCCAGTACTTC
CDR3: CASTRGFQETQYF
V: TRBV5-1
size: -
J: TRBJ2-5
D: -

DNA: TGTGCCAGCAGCCAAGACAGGGCCGACTCGTACTATAATTCACCCCTCCACTTT
CDR3: CASSQDRADSYYNSPLHF
V: TRBV4-2
size: once
J: TRBJ1-6
D: -

DNA: TGTGCCAGCCGCACCGGGACAGGAATTGGCAATCAGCCCCAGCATTTT
CDR3: CASRTGTGIGNQPQHF
V: TRBV2
size: -
J: TRBJ1-5
D: TRBD1

DNA: TGTGCCAGCAGCAAAGACCAGGGGTTTGAGACCCAGTACTTC
CDR3: CASSKDQGFETQYF
V: TRBV2
size: -
J: TRBJ2-5
D: -

DNA: TGTGCCAGCAGCGTAGATGGACAGGCCCGTGAAAAACTGTTTTTT
CDR3: CASSVDGQAREKLFF
V: TRBV9
size: -
J: TRBJ1-4
D: TRBD1

DNA: TGTGCCAGCAGTGGAGACAGGGGGCGAGATGAAAAACTGTTTTTT
CDR3: CASSGDRGRDEKLFF
V: TRBV25-1
size: -
J: TRBJ1-4
D: TRBD1

DNA: TGTGCCAGTAGTATTGGAGGATTTGGAAACACCATATATTTT
CDR3: CASSIGGFGNTIYF
V: TRBV19
size: -
J: TRBJ1-3
D: -

DNA: TGTGCCAGCTCAGGGTTGACAGGGAACAATGAGCAGTTCTTC
CDR3: CASSGLTGNNEQFF
V: TRBV18
size: -
J: TRBJ2-1
D: TRBD1

DNA: TGTGCCAGCAGTTTCCTGGCGGAGGAAGATACGCAGTATTTT
CDR3: CASSFLAEEDTQYF
V: TRBV27
size: -
J: TRBJ2-3
D: -

DNA: TGTGCCAGCAGCTTGTGGCCAGACAATCAGCCCCAGCATTTT
CDR3: CASSLWPDNQPQHF
V: TRBV5-6
size: -
J: TRBJ1-5
D: -

DNA: TGTGCCAGCAGCTCTAGAGATGAGTTGGGTTGGAAACATTTT
CDR3: CASSSRDELGWKHF
V: TRBV7-2
size: -
J: TRBJ1-5
D: -

DNA: TGTGCCAGCAGCTCCGGGACAAGGGACCAAGAGACCCAGTACTTC
CDR3: CASSSGTRDQETQYF
V: TRBV7-9
size: -
J: TRBJ2-5
D: -

DNA: TGTGCCAGCAGCCGGACAGGCGGCTACACCTTC
CDR3: CASSRTGGYTF
V: TRBV7-9
size: -
J: TRBJ1-2
D: TRBD1

DNA: TGTGCCTGGAGTGCCGGGGTTAGCGGCCCCGGGGAGCTGTTTTTT
CDR3: CAWSAGVSGPGELFF
V: TRBV30
size: -
J: TRBJ2-2
D: -

DNA: TGTGCCAGCAGTACCCGACAGGGTAGGGTCTATGGCTACACCTTC
CDR3: CASSTRQGRVYGYTF
V: TRBV28
size: -
J: TRBJ1-2
D: TRBD1

DNA: TGTGCCTGGAGTCCAACAGTGGCTGAAGCTTTCTTT
CDR3: CAWSPTVAEAFF
V: TRBV30
size: few
J: TRBJ1-1
D: -

DNA: TGTGCCAGCAGTATGGACAGTCAAGAGACCCAGTACTTC
CDR3: CASSMDSQETQYF
V: TRBV25-1
size: -
J: TRBJ2-5
D: -